This T cell receptor beta chain derives from a study of T cells in Graves' hyperthyroidism and ophthalmopathy. For the study at large: Sampling of peripheral blood happened at initial diagnosis, prior to any treatment.

CDR3 length: 15 amino acids. V dropped 3 bases and J dropped 5; count of bases not matched to a gene: 10. The germline gives CDR1 SGDLS, CDR2 YYNGEE. Not enrolled were patients with uncontrolled infection, other autoimmune disease, pregnancy or lactation. Amplified TCR beta CDR3 regions came from RNA transcripts. An initial round of RT-PCR targeting the TCR CDR3 relied on the HTBI primer set. TCRdb fed the multiplex PCR reads into MiXCR, producing one record per CDR3 protein. The repertoire holds around 400,000 distinct CDR3 sequences, with about 12% as singletons. The study's findings and limits: A model of 13 V-J features distinguished ophthalmopathy from stable hyperthyroidism.

This clonotype was detected a few times. Its antigen is not identified. This TCR came from a woman between 18 and 30 years old with Graves' hyperthyroidism. The sequencing input was blood. V usage is TRBV9 and J usage is TRBJ2-7; 8 positions agree with TRBD2. The CDR3 sequence is CASSGGGGRTHEQYF. DNA of the CDR3: TGTGCCAGCAGCGGCGGGGGCGGGAGGACCCACGAGCAGTACTTC.